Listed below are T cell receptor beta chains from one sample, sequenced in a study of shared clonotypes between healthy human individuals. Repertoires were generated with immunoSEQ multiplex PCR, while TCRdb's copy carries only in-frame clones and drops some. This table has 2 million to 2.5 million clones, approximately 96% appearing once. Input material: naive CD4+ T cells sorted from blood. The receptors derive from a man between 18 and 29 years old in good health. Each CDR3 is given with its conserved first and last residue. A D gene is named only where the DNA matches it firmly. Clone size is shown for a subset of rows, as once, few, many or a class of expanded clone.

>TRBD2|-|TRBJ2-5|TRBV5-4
CASTSYSSGTGQETQYF
TGTGCCAGCACCTCTTACTCTAGCGGGACGGGCCAAGAGACCCAGTACTTC
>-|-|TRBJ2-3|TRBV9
CASALTGTDTQYF
TGTGCCTCGGCCCTAACGGGGACAGATACGCAGTATTTT
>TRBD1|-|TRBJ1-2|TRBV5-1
CASSGRTGSNYGYTF
TGCGCCAGCAGCGGAAGGACAGGGAGCAACTATGGCTACACCTTC
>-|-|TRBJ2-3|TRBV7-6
CASSLDYFDTQYF
TGTGCCAGCAGCTTAGACTATTTCGATACGCAGTATTTT
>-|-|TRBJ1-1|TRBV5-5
CASSFSGNTEAFF
TGTGCCAGCAGCTTTTCAGGGAACACTGAAGCTTTCTTT
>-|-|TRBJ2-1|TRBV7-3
CASSLAGNFNEQFF
TGTGCCAGCAGCTTGGCAGGGAATTTCAATGAGCAGTTCTTC
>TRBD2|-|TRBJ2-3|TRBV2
CAGQAGGTDTQYF
TGTGCCGGGCAAGCGGGGGGCACAGATACGCAGTATTTT
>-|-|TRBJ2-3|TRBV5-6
CASSLVGPPTDTQYF
TGTGCCAGCAGCTTGGTCGGTCCTCCCACAGATACGCAGTATTTT
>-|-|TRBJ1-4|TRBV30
CAWRSRGNEKLFF
TGTGCCTGGAGGTCCAGGGGAAATGAAAAACTGTTTTTT
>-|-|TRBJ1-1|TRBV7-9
CASSLSAQATEAFF
TGTGCCAGCAGCTTAAGCGCCCAGGCGACTGAAGCTTTCTTT
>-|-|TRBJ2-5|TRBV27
CASSLGSGQETQYF
TGTGCCAGCAGTTTGGGTAGCGGCCAAGAGACCCAGTACTTC
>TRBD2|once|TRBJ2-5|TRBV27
CASSLRRARGEETQYF
TGTGCCAGCAGTTTAAGGAGGGCCCGGGGGGAAGAGACCCAGTACTTC
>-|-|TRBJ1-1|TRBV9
CASGGADKTEAFF
TGTGCCAGCGGCGGGGCGGATAAGACTGAAGCTTTCTTT
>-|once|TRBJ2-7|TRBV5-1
CASSLEFYYEQYF
TGCGCCAGCAGCTTGGAGTTTTACTACGAGCAGTACTTC
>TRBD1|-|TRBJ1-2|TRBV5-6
CASSSYRGGYTF
TGTGCCAGCAGTTCCTACAGGGGAGGGTACACCTTC
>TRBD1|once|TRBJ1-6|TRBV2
CASRPTGVSSPLHF
TGTGCCAGCAGACCCACAGGGGTTAGTTCACCCCTCCACTTT
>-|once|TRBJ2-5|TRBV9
CASSLGLAASQETQYF
TGTGCCAGCAGCCTCGGCTTAGCGGCGTCCCAAGAGACCCAGTACTTC
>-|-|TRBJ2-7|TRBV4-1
CASSQGQASSYEQYF
TGCGCCAGCAGCCAAGGGCAGGCGAGCTCCTACGAGCAGTACTTC
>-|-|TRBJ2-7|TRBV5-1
CASSLGQENYEQYF
TGCGCCAGCAGCTTAGGGCAGGAGAACTACGAGCAGTACTTC
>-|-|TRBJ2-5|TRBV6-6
CASRDSRLETQYF
TGTGCCAGCAGGGACTCTAGGTTGGAGACCCAGTACTTC
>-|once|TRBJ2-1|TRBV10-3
CAISESQGYNEQFF
TGTGCCATCAGTGAGTCGCAGGGATACAATGAGCAGTTCTTC
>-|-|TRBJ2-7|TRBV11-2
CASSLYPGSSYEQYF
TGTGCCAGCAGCTTATATCCCGGTTCGAGCTACGAGCAGTACTTC
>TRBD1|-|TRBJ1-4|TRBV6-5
CASTETGGPFEKLFF
TGTGCCAGCACCGAGACAGGGGGCCCTTTTGAAAAACTGTTTTTT
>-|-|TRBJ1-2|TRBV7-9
CASSLDQQGGGYTF
TGTGCCAGCAGCTTAGACCAACAGGGCGGCGGCTACACCTTC
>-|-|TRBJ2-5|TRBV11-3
CASSFRGETQYF
TGTGCCAGCAGCTTCCGGGGGGAGACCCAGTACTTC
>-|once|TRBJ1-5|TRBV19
CASSIDSYQPQHF
TGTGCCAGTAGTATCGATTCGTACCAGCCCCAGCATTTT
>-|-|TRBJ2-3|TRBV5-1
CASSLMTSSDTQYF
TGCGCCAGCAGCTTGATGACTAGTTCCGATACGCAGTATTTT
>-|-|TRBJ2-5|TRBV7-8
CASSLASAGGETQYF
TGTGCCAGCAGCTTAGCGTCGGCAGGCGGAGAGACCCAGTACTTC
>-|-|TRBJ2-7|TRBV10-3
CAISDNGVQSSYEQYF
TGTGCCATCAGTGATAACGGGGTCCAAAGCTCCTACGAGCAGTACTTC
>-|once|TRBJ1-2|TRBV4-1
CASSQGTSGRYYGYTF
TGCGCCAGCAGCCAGGGTACATCGGGCCGCTACTATGGCTACACCTTC
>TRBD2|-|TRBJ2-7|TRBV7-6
CASSLELAGVQEQYF
TGTGCCAGCAGCTTAGAACTAGCGGGAGTGCAAGAGCAGTACTTC
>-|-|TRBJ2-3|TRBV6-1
CASSQGSPDTQYF
TGTGCCAGCAGTCAGGGTAGTCCAGATACGCAGTATTTT
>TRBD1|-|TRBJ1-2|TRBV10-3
CAINDMVRDRGLYGYTF
TGTGCCATCAACGACATGGTCAGGGACAGGGGGCTCTATGGCTACACCTTC
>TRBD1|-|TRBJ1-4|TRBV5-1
CASSLENRGSGLFF
TGCGCCAGCAGCTTGGAGAACAGGGGGTCCGGACTGTTTTTT
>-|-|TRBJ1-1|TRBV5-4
CASSPRPTENTEAFF
TGTGCCAGCAGCCCACGGCCGACCGAGAACACTGAAGCTTTCTTT
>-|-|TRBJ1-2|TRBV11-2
CASSLGQHYGYTF
TGTGCCAGCAGCTTAGGACAGCACTATGGCTACACCTTC
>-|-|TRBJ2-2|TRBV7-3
CASSLDSGIGELFF
TGTGCCAGCAGCCTTGACAGTGGCATCGGGGAGCTGTTTTTT
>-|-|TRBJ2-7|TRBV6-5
CASSYSTRGGYEQYF
TGTGCCAGCAGTTACTCTACCAGGGGGGGCTACGAGCAGTACTTC
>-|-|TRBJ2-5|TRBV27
CASSWGRGLKETQYF
TGTGCCAGCAGTTGGGGACGGGGGTTAAAAGAGACCCAGTACTTC
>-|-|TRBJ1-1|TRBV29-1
CSVFGEVLGTEAFF
TGCAGCGTTTTCGGTGAGGTGCTGGGCACTGAAGCTTTCTTT
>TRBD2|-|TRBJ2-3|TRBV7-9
CASSPRLAGASTDTQYF
TGTGCCAGCAGCCCCAGACTAGCGGGAGCCAGCACAGATACGCAGTATTTT
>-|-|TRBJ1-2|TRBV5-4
CASSLEGGLMGGYTF
TGTGCCAGCAGCTTGGAGGGCGGCCTTATGGGAGGCTACACCTTC
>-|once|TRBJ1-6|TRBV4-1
CASSQDPGIGLPLHF
TGCGCCAGCAGCCAAGATCCTGGCATCGGCCTGCCCCTCCACTTT
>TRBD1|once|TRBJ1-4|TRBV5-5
CASSLAGQGWGEKLFF
TGTGCCAGCAGCTTGGCTGGACAGGGTTGGGGTGAAAAACTGTTTTTT
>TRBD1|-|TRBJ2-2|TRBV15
CATSISDRGSRNGELFF
TGTGCCACCAGCATCTCCGACAGGGGGAGCCGGAACGGGGAGCTGTTTTTT
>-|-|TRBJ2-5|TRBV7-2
CASSGRTEQETQYF
TGTGCCAGCAGCGGAAGGACGGAGCAAGAGACCCAGTACTTC
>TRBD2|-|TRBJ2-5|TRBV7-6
CASSPSGGLWQETQYF
TGTGCCAGCAGTCCTAGCGGCGGCCTGTGGCAAGAGACCCAGTACTTC
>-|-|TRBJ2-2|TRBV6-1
CASSGQGITGELFF
TGTGCCAGCAGTGGGCAGGGGATTACCGGGGAGCTGTTTTTT
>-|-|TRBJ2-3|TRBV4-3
CASSQVGRSSADTQYF
TGCGCCAGCAGCCAAGTAGGAAGGTCTAGCGCAGATACGCAGTATTTT